These 24 T cell receptor beta chains came from one sample sequenced in a study of breast tumors, draining lymph nodes, adjacent tissues. Breast cancer patients provided tissue from their axillary draining lymph nodes. TCRdb re-derived calls from the multiplex PCR reads in MiXCR, one entry per CDR3 protein. The sample shows fewer than 200,000 distinct CDR3 sequences, approximately 30% of them seen only once. Sequencing was done on a sample of axillary lymph node tissue. Receptors originate from a female donor with breast cancer. Some clones in this sample may be carry-over from other donors' samples.

About this clonotype itself: The junction departs from the called germline gene at one end, perhaps through a read error. J is TRBJ1-6 and V is TRBV7-8; weak D call: TRBD1 (6 bases). In germline, CDR1 is SGHVS, CDR2 FQNEAQ. This CDR3 region has 17 residues. CDR3 residues: CAGSRGRGRVGGSPLHF. The CDR3 DNA reads as TGTGCCGGCAGCCGTGGACGGGGTCGGGTAGGGGGTTCACCCCTCCACTTT.

This clonotype was seen repeatedly, ten times or more. A clone one base away is much larger, so this may be a read error. The chain carries TRBV6-5 and TRBJ1-5; D unresolved. This CDR3 region has 13 residues. In germline, CDR1 is MNHEY, CDR2 SVGAGI. Trimming removed 5 bases from V and 4 bases from J, with 9 bases in between. The CDR3 nucleotides are TGTGCCAGCAGTCACGGTCTTAATCAGCCCCAGCATTTT. It is translated as CASSHGLNQPQHF.

This clonotype was seen at least ten times. The gene calls are TRBV9 and TRBJ1-5; weak D call: TRBD1 (5 bases). V gave up 4 bases and J gave up 7 bases, with 18 bases separating them. The CDR3 is made up of 15 amino acids. The germline V gene has CDR1 SGDLS and CDR2 YYNGEE. CDR3 amino acids: CASSPGGGGGQPQHF. CDR3 nucleotide sequence: TGTGCCAGCAGCCCCGGGGGGGGGGGTGGACAGCCCCAGCATTTT.

In its sample, this clonotype is medium-sized. The chain carries TRBV7-9 and TRBJ1-4, with D hard to call. CDR1 SEHNR and CDR2 FQNEAQ come from the germline V gene (reference sequence). Trimming took off 1 base at V and 4 bases at J, with 7 bases between the two ends. The CDR3 extends over 14 amino acids. The CDR3 region has the DNA TGTGCCAGCAGCTTAGAACAGCGTAATGAAAAACTGTTTTTT. Translation gives CASSLEQRNEKLFF.

This clonotype was seen repeatedly, ten times or more. The CDR3 spells CASSIEFDTQYF. The CDR3 bases are TGTGCCAGTAGTATTGAATTCGATACGCAGTATTTT. The chain uses TRBV19 and TRBJ2-3; D gene uncertain. The ends were cut back, 3 bases at V and 6 bases at J, with 7 bases in the middle. Germline CDR1 is LNHDA and CDR2 is SQIVND (reference sequence). This CDR3 comprises 12 residues.

This clonotype was recorded many times. This rearrangement joins TRBV20-1 to TRBJ2-3; the match to TRBD2 covers 10 bases. The CDR3 totals 17 residues. In germline, CDR1 is DFQATT, CDR2 SNEGSKA (reference sequence). V trimming: 1 base; J trimming: 0 bases; junction bases outside the gene matches: 7. The CDR3 sequence: CSARVASGSLSTDTQYF. The CDR3 bases are TGCAGTGCTAGAGTCGCTAGCGGGAGCCTCAGCACAGATACGCAGTATTTT.

In the case of this clonotype: The germline gene is not matched at one end of the junction; a read error may be the cause. V and J are TRBV5-4 and TRBJ1-4; D uncertain. The CDR3 is made up of 19 amino acids. Germline V gene sequence: CDR1 SGHNT, CDR2 YYREEE (reference sequence). CDR3 sequence: CASSLRLAGSLATNEKLFF. The DNA of the CDR3 is TGTGCCAGCAGCTTGAGACTAGCGGGGTCACTTGCAACTAATGAAAAGCTGTTTTTT.

This clonotype was recorded many times. The chain employs TRBV29-1 and TRBJ2-7; no firm D call. V dropped 3 bases and J dropped 1 base, with 7 bases sitting between them. CDR1 is SQVTM, CDR2 ANQGSEA, per germline. The CDR3 contains 12 residues. The CDR3 reads CSVEDGSYEQYF. The CDR3 nucleotides are TGCAGCGTTGAGGATGGTTCCTACGAGCAGTACTTC.

There are many counts of this clonotype. The chain joins TRBV19 to TRBJ2-5; perhaps D is TRBD1 or TRBD2 (5 bases each). The CDR3 length is 15 residues. Trimming removed 1 base from V and 2 bases from J, with 11 bases in between. Germline assignment: CDR1 LNHDA and CDR2 SQIVND (reference sequence). The CDR3 here is CASSIGWGGQETQYF. In DNA form, the CDR3 reads TGTGCCAGTAGTATAGGATGGGGCGGGCAAGAGACCCAGTACTTC.

Notes on this clonotype: A much bigger clone sits one base away, suggesting this may be a read error. The CDR3 carries no conserved terminal phenylalanine or tryptophan, so it likely arises from a read error. CDR3 region: CASIKPQGGNGYTS. The CDR3 nucleotides read TGTGCCAGCATCAAACCTCAGGGGGGGAATGGCTACACCTCC. The chain links TRBV7-2 to TRBJ1-2; 7 bases are shared with TRBD1. CDR3 size: 14 residues. The J segment lost 6 bases and the V segment lost 7 bases, leaving 11 bases of the junction unmatched. The germline gives CDR1 SGHTA, CDR2 FQGNSA.

This clonotype has a handful of counts. A junction end diverges from the germline sequence, so it may reflect a read error. The chain couples TRBV6-5 to TRBJ2-1, with 8 positions matching TRBD2. The V gene's germline CDR1 is MNHEY and CDR2 SVGAGI. The CDR3 has 12 amino acids. Written as DNA, the CDR3 is TGTGCCAGCAGTCACTCGGGGGGGGAGCAGTTCTTC. It encodes CASSHSGGEQFF.

This clonotype was found once. The CDR3 end shows no conserved phenylalanine or tryptophan, and so a read error is likely. This rearrangement joins TRBV25-1 to TRBJ2-2; 8 bases fit TRBD1. The V gene end was trimmed by 6 bases and the J gene end by 7 bases; junction bases not matched to a gene: 10. This CDR3 comprises 15 residues. The germline V gene has CDR1 MGHDK and CDR2 SYGVNS. In nucleotides, the CDR3 is TGTGCCAGCAGCTCGGGGACAGGCATACTCGGGGAGCTGTTTTCT. It specifies CASSSGTGILGELFS.

This clonotype showed up just a few times. The final CDR3 position lacks the conserved phenylalanine or tryptophan, pointing to a likely read error. The V call is TRBV19, the J call TRBJ2-4, with D possibly TRBD1 on 6 matching bases. CDR3 length: 16 residues. V was pared by 6 bases and J by 3 bases, with 18 bases between. Germline CDR1 LNHDA, CDR2 SQIVND (reference sequence). CDR3 coding DNA: TGTGCCAGTAGGGATCGGGCAGGGGAAGGCAAAAACATTCAGTACTCC. Amino acid sequence: CASRDRAGEGKNIQYS.

This clonotype was counted many times. V gene TRBV2 combines with J gene TRBJ2-1, with TRBD2 matching over 8 bases. Germline CDR1 reads SNHLY; CDR2 reads FYNNEI. The CDR3 consists of 15 residues. Trimming at V came to 8 bases and at J to 3 bases, leaving 9 bases not matched to a gene. CDR3 residues: CASGPGSGSYNEQFF. The DNA for the CDR3 is TGTGCCAGCGGACCGGGGAGCGGGAGCTACAATGAGCAGTTCTTC.

Concerning this clonotype: This CDR3 fails to terminate in the conserved phenylalanine or tryptophan, so it likely reflects a read error. The J gene is TRBJ1-1, the V gene TRBV19; 12 nucleotides match TRBD1. The CDR3 is made up of 14 amino acids. Germline assignment: CDR1 LNHDA and CDR2 SQIVND (reference sequence). V shed 6 bases and J 2 bases; nucleotides not matched to a gene: 1. The DNA for the CDR3 is TGTGCCAGTAGGGGGACAGGGGGCAACACTGAAGCTTTCTCT. Its translation is CASRGTGGNTEAFS.

This clonotype has ten or more counts. The chain joins TRBV7-2 to TRBJ2-3, with D possibly being TRBD2 (5 bases). The CDR3 consists of 13 residues. The V end was cut by 1 base, the J end by 9 bases, with 11 bases between. CDR1 is SGHTA, CDR2 FQGNSA, per germline. CDR3 coding DNA: TGTGCCAGCAGCTTAGACGGGGTCCTCACGCAGTATTTT. Translated, it gives CASSLDGVLTQYF.

The table lists this clonotype with many counts. The CDR3 bases are TGTGCCAGCAGCTTATCTTACTTCAACGAGCAGTACTTC. This encodes CASSLSYFNEQYF. The V call is TRBV7-2, the J call TRBJ2-7; D gene unclear. The length of the CDR3 is 13 residues. Per the germline V gene, CDR1 is SGHTA and CDR2 is FQGNSA. V dropped 2 bases and J dropped 5 bases, with 10 bases sitting between them.

The rearrangement joins TRBV10-3 to TRBJ2-3; TRBD1 matches at 9 bases. Germline values: CDR1 ENHRY, CDR2 SYGVKD. The CDR3 is 12 residues long. V shed 10 bases, J shed 5 bases, and the junction held 4 bases outside the gene matches. The CDR3 spells CATGTGKDTQYF. CDR3 DNA sequence: TGTGCCACCGGGACAGGGAAAGATACGCAGTATTTT.

The chain couples TRBV7-2 to TRBJ1-6; no firm D call. This CDR3 region has 14 residues. V was shortened by 4 bases and J by 10 bases, with 14 bases between the two germline ends. Per the germline V gene, CDR1 is SGHTA and CDR2 is FQGNSA. For the CDR3, the DNA is TGTGCCAGCAGCTCCCATAGCGGGAACTCACCCCTCCACTTT. It yields the protein CASSSHSGNSPLHF.

This clonotype has a count of ten or more. V and J are TRBV12-3 or TRBV12-4 and TRBJ2-2; D unclear. V shed 3 bases and J shed 6 bases, with 8 bases lying between them. CDR3 size: 13 residues. The CDR3 sequence is CASSFNSAGELFF. The CDR3 DNA follows: TGTGCCAGCAGTTTTAATTCGGCCGGGGAGCTGTTTTTT.

In nucleotides, the CDR3 is TGTGCCAGCAGTTACTACGGCAGGGCGAGCAATCAGCCCCAAAATGGTAACAATGAGCAGTTCTTC. Its translation: CASSYYGRASNQPQNGNNEQFF. The chain joins TRBV6-1 to TRBJ2-1, with TRBD1 as a possible D gene (5 bases). CDR1 and CDR2 (germline): MNHNS, SASEGT. V lost 5 bases, J lost 5 bases, and 37 bases lay in between. This CDR3 comprises 22 residues.

Ten or more counts support this clonotype. The chain couples TRBV6-6 to TRBJ1-2; the match to TRBD1 covers 8 bases. Germline assignment: CDR1 MNHNY and CDR2 SVGAGI (reference sequence). This CDR3 spans 15 amino acids. Trimming took 2 bases from V and 2 from J; bases not matched to a gene: 4. The CDR3 sequence: CASSYPGQANYGYTF. The DNA of the CDR3 is TGTGCCAGCAGTTACCCGGGACAGGCGAACTATGGCTACACCTTC.

The table lists this clonotype with many counts. V gene TRBV6-2 or TRBV6-3 combines with J gene TRBJ2-3; D uncertain. V lost 3 bases and J 1 base, leaving 8 bases between the germline ends. In germline, CDR1 is MNHEY, CDR2 SVGEGT. The CDR3 has 14 amino acids. The DNA for the CDR3 is TGTGCCAGCAGTTATTTTTCGGGCACAGATACGCAGTATTTT. Its translation is CASSYFSGTDTQYF.

At least ten counts were recorded for this clonotype. The chain employs TRBV12-3 or TRBV12-4 and TRBJ2-1; D is ambiguous. The CDR3 totals 11 residues. Trimming pared 6 bases from V and 8 bases from J, leaving 8 bases between. This CDR3 is CASSDVDEQFF. Here the CDR3 DNA reads TGTGCCAGCAGCGATGTCGATGAGCAGTTCTTC.